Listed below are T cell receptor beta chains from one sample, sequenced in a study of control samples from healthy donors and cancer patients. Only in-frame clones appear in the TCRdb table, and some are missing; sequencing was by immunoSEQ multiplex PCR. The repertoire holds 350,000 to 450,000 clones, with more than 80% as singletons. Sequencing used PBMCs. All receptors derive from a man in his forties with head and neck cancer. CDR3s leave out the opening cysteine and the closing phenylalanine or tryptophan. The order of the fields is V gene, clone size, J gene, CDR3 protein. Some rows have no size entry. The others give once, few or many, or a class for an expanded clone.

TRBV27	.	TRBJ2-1	ASSREVPGTYNEQF
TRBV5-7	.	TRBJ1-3	ASSLFGSSGNTIY
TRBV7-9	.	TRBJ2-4	ASSLGQSGNIQY
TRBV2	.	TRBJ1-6	ASSRTDNSPLH
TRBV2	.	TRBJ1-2	ASPGQANYGYT
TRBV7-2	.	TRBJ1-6	ASSLGRLDNSPLH
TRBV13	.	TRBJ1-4	ASSPIGGVGEKLF
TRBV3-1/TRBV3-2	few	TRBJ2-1	ASSPTGNEQF
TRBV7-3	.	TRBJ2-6	ASSSTPKDPRSGANVLT
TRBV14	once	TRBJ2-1	ASSWPSGRAYNEQF
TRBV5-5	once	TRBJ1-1	ASSFEMAYAEAF
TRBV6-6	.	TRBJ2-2	ASSRGQGSGELF
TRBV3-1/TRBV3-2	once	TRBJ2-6	ASSPLLRSSGANVLT
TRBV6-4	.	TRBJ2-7	ASSVSIGGTYEQY
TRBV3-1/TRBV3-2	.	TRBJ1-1	ASSTTPNTEAF
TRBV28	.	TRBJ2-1	ASSPTSNYNEQF
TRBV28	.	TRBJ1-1	ASSPGDEAF
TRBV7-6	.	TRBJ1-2	ASSLSDRGDYGYT
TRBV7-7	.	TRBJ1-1	ASSLEQGTEAF
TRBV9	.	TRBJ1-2	ASSVVQGVGYT
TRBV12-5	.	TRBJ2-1	ASGLVLAGSSYNEQF
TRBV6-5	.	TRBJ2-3	ASRRLAGGTDTQY
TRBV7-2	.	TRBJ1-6	ASSFRHGDSPLH
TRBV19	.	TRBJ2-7	ASSLQGAGTYEQY
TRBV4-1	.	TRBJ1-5	ASSQGRVEGRRNQPQH
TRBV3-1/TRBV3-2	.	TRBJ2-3	ASSQADSSTDTQY
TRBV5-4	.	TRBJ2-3	ASSLRTGGTDTQY
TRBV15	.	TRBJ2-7	ATSKERPTSGRYEQY
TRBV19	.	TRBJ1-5	ASSIEVQPQH
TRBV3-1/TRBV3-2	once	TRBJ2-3	ASSEQGLDTQY
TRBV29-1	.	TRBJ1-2	SVERDGLPGYT
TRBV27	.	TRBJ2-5	ASSLHPAERKETQY
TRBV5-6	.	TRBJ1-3	ASSLPTGGLSGNTIY
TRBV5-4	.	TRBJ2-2	ASSLVREAGELF
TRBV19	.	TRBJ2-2	ASSGQVNTGELF
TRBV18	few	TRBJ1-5	ASSPAHSNQPQH
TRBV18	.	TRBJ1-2	ASSPRGQGTEGYT
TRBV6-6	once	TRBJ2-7	ASSRAGGPGEQY
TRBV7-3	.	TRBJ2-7	ASSLSSQGSYEQY
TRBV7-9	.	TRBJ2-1	ASSSPTSGSYASYNEQF
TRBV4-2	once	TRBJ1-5	ASSQDRGLPNQPQH
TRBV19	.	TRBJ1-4	ASSINGGDYEKLF
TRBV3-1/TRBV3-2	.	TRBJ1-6	ASSQDPSGSSYNSPLH
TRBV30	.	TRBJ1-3	ASNRGSSGNTIY
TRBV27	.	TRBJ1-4	ASSLLGDSPNEKLF
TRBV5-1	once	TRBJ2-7	ASSLAVAGREQY